A single sample is the source of the 6 T cell receptor beta chains below, sequenced in a study of OX40 agonist ivuxolimab in advanced cancers. TCRdb's table, derived via immunoSEQ multiplex PCR, lists solely in-frame clones and lacks some. The sample records around 74,000 clones, under 95% being singletons. The sequences come from CD4+ or CD8+ T cells sorted from blood, collected in a trial of the OX40 agonist ivuxolimab. These receptors were taken from an adult with an advanced solid tumor such as melanoma, head and neck, liver or kidney cancer.

The chain uses TRBV2 and TRBJ1-2; 8 nucleotides match TRBD1. This CDR3 spans 13 amino acids. After removal of 8 bases from V and 8 bases from J, the junction contained 10 bases not matched to a gene. Germline V gene data show CDR1 as SNHLY and CDR2 as FYNNEI. The CDR3 here is CASGSRQGKGYTF. The CDR3 DNA follows: TGTGCCAGCGGGTCGCGACAGGGGAAGGGCTACACCTTC.

This chain uses TRBV7-9 with TRBJ1-2; TRBD1 matches at 9 bases. The CDR3 has 15 residues. V dropped 2 bases and J dropped 6; count of bases not matched to a gene: 7. Germline V gene data show CDR1 as SEHNR and CDR2 as FQNEAQ (reference sequence). This CDR3 reads CASSLKQGAPDGYTF. The CDR3 DNA is TGTGCCAGCAGCTTAAAACAGGGGGCGCCGGATGGCTACACCTTC.

This clone occurred a few times. The J gene is TRBJ1-2, the V gene TRBV6-5; D is uncertain. The CDR3 is made up of 16 amino acids. Germline loops: CDR1 MNHEY, CDR2 SVGAGI. V was pared by 0 bases and J by 0 bases, with 11 bases between. CDR3 sequence: CASSYSTGETNYGYTF. The CDR3 nucleotides are TGTGCCAGCAGTTACTCGACTGGGGAGACTAACTATGGCTACACCTTC.

V gene TRBV7-2 combines with J gene TRBJ2-7; no reliable D call. Trimming removed 5 bases at V and 4 bases at J, with 18 bases between. Germline V CDR1 and CDR2: SGHTA, FQGNSA. The CDR3 loop spans 15 amino acids. The CDR3 DNA reads as TGTGCCAGCAGCCTCACTGCCCCGGCTTTTTACGAGCAGTACTTC. Encoded protein: CASSLTAPAFYEQYF.

This clone appeared a single time. The V and J genes are TRBV11-2 and TRBJ2-7; no definite D call. Germline lookup yields CDR1 SGHAT and CDR2 FQNNGV. The CDR3 is 15 residues long. Trimming took off 5 bases at V and 0 bases at J, with 14 bases between the two ends. The DNA of the CDR3 is TGTGCCAGCAGCCAGCCCCCGTTAATCTCCTACGAGCAGTACTTC. Protein: CASSQPPLISYEQYF. The full variable domain, completed using reference TRBV11-2 and TRBJ2-7, is EAGVAQSPRYKIIEKRQSVAFWCNPISGHATLYWYQQILGQGPKLLIQFQNNGVVDDSQLPKDRFSAERLKGVDSTLKIQPAKLEDSAVYLCASSQPPLISYEQYFGPGTRLTVT.

This clone was seen a single time. This chain connects TRBV2 to TRBJ1-3; D is unclear. This CDR3 region has 16 residues. Germline assignment: CDR1 SNHLY and CDR2 FYNNEI. Trimming removed 6 bases at V and 0 bases at J, with 15 bases between. The CDR3 protein is CASRPSGEGSGNTIYF. For the CDR3, the DNA is TGTGCCAGCAGACCCAGCGGGGAGGGCTCTGGAAACACCATATATTTT.